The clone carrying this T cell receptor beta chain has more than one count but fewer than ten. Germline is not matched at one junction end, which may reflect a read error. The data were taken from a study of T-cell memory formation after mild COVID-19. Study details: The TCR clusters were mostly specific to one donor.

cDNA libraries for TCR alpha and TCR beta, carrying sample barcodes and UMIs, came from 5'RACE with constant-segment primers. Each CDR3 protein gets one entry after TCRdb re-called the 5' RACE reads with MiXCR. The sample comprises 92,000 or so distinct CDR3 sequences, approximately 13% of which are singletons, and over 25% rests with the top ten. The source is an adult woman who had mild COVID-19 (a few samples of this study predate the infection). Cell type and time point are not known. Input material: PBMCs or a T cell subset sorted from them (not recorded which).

Here the CDR3 reads CASRAGVPDTKYF. The CDR3 DNA reads as TGTGCCAGTCGAGCGGGAGTCCCAGATACGAAGTATTTT. The V gene is TRBV2, the J gene TRBJ2-3; 8 nucleotides line up with TRBD2. Germline assignment: CDR1 SNHLY and CDR2 FYNNEI. The CDR3 spans 13 residues.